This entry lists 8 T cell receptor beta chains sequenced from one sample in a study of regulatory T cells in long-lasting Graves disease. iRepertoire HTBI primers and Arm-PCR of CDR3 regions built TCR beta libraries. TCRdb passed the multiplex PCR reads through MiXCR, listing each CDR3 protein once. The sample has about 220,000 distinct CDR3 sequences; approximately 18% are singletons. Described time point: newly diagnosed GD, antithyroid drugs for less than 3 months. Isolated PBMC RNA provided the starting material for the TCR library. These data were also filed under a second study, of T cells in Graves' hyperthyroidism and ophthalmopathy.

The specimen was peripheral blood mononuclear cells (PBMCs), collected at new diagnosis, from a patient treated with antithyroid drugs. The receptor source for this set is a young woman with Graves disease.

This chain connects TRBV7-2 to TRBJ2-7; D may be TRBD2 (6 bases). Looked up from germline, CDR1 is SGHTA and CDR2 is FQGNSA. V shed 1 base and J shed 0 bases, with 13 bases lying between them. CDR3 length equals 16 residues. The CDR3 loop reads CASSLVGGISSYEQYF. The DNA for the CDR3 is TGTGCCAGCAGCTTAGTTGGAGGGATTAGCTCCTACGAGCAGTACTTC.

The chain employs TRBV29-1 and TRBJ2-3, with D possibly being TRBD2 (5 bases). Trimming took 0 bases from V and 5 from J, leaving 15 bases between them. CDR1 is SQVTM, CDR2 ANQGSEA, per germline. CDR3 length: 15 amino acids. CDR3 region: CSVEDRGSGRDTQYF. Here the CDR3 DNA reads TGCAGCGTTGAAGACAGAGGGAGTGGGAGAGATACGCAGTATTTT.

This clonotype was detected many times. This chain uses TRBV10-3 with TRBJ2-2; 7 bases are a match to TRBD2. The germline gives CDR1 ENHRY, CDR2 SYGVKD. CDR3 length equals 12 residues. V lost 9 bases to trimming and J lost 4 bases; unmatched junction nucleotides: 2. CDR3 region: CAIASGTGELFF. DNA for the CDR3: TGTGCCATAGCTAGCGGCACCGGGGAGCTGTTTTTT.

This clonotype was recorded at least ten times. This chain connects TRBV15 to TRBJ2-3, with 12 bases identical to TRBD2. The germline gives CDR1 LNHNV, CDR2 YYDKDF (reference sequence). V lost 1 base to trimming and J lost 4 bases; unmatched junction nucleotides: 0. CDR3 length: 15 residues. This chain's CDR3 is CATSRASGGADTQYF. CDR3 bases: TGTGCCACCAGCAGAGCTAGCGGGGGGGCAGATACGCAGTATTTT.

There are many counts of this clonotype. This sequence joins TRBV11-3 and TRBJ2-2; D possibly corresponds to TRBD2 (5 bases). CDR3 size: 15 residues. Germline V gene data show CDR1 as SGHNT and CDR2 as YENEEA. V lost 2 bases to trimming and J lost 4 bases, with 11 bases between them. The CDR3 loop is CASSLLLAGTGELFF. For the CDR3, the DNA is TGTGCCAGCAGCTTACTACTTGCGGGCACCGGGGAGCTGTTTTTT.

The chain carries TRBV5-4 and TRBJ1-1; no definite D call. The CDR3 extends over 16 amino acids. Trimming cost V 0 bases and J 3 bases, with 15 bases left between them. In germline, CDR1 is SGHNT, CDR2 YYREEE (reference sequence). In DNA form, the CDR3 reads TGTGCCAGCAGCTTGGAATCAGGTCGGGGTTACACTGAAGCTTTCTTT. Protein: CASSLESGRGYTEAFF. Full variable domain (rest looked up from reference TRBV5-4 and TRBJ1-1): ETGVTQSPTHLIKTRGQQVTLRCSSQSGHNTVSWYQQALGQGPQFIFQYYREEENGRGNFPPRFSGLQFPNYSSELNVNALELDDSALYLCASSLESGRGYTEAFFGQGTRLTVV.

This clonotype was counted at least ten times. The chain has TRBV9 and TRBJ2-5, with D possibly TRBD2 on 7 matching bases. With 3 bases removed from V and 5 bases from J, the gap between germline ends came to 17 bases. From germline, CDR1 is SGDLS and CDR2 YYNGEE. This CDR3 spans 15 amino acids. The CDR3 loop reads CASSEGGGAFETQYF. The CDR3 DNA reads as TGTGCCAGCAGCGAGGGGGGGGGGGCCTTTGAGACCCAGTACTTC.

This clonotype was recorded at least ten times. The chain employs TRBV12-3 or TRBV12-4 and TRBJ1-3, with 9 bases fitting TRBD1. The CDR3 spans 17 residues. Unmatched junction bases numbered 9, after V lost 5 bases and J lost 1 base. The CDR3 sequence is CASSLGQGRLSGNTIYF. CDR3 in DNA: TGTGCCAGCAGTCTCGGACAGGGGAGGCTTTCTGGAAACACCATATATTTT.